This entry is about one T cell receptor beta chain. These data originate in a study of shared clonotypes between healthy human individuals. V lost 3 bases to trimming and J lost 7 bases; unmatched junction nucleotides: 15. Germline V gene lookup returns CDR1 MGHRA and CDR2 YSYEKL. This CDR3 comprises 18 residues. The assay was carried out at the deep level. Data came from immunoSEQ multiplex PCR; TCRdb stores just in-frame clones and leaves some out. The sample lists about 1.5 million clones, around 98% occurring once. The specimen sequenced was naive CD4+ T cells sorted from blood. The subset is: CD45RA+ positively selected. This receptor was taken from a man aged 25-40 years in good health. This chain uses TRBV4-1 with TRBJ2-2; 9 bases match TRBD1. The CDR3 loop is CASSQTRLQGALFGELFF. As DNA, the CDR3 is TGCGCCAGCAGCCAGACCCGATTACAGGGGGCGCTTTTCGGGGAGCTGTTTTTT.